The 5 T cell receptor beta chains below all came from one sample that was sequenced in a study of blood T cell repertoires in COVID-19. TCRdb keeps only in-frame clones here, not all; method: immunoSEQ multiplex PCR. The data show roughly 290,000 clones, roughly 89% seen once. Sequenced input: PBMCs or T cells enriched from blood (not recorded which). The origin of the receptors is a woman between 40 and 50 years old who had recovered from COVID-19.

This chain links TRBV7-2 with TRBJ1-2; no definite D call. Trimming pared 5 bases from V and 4 bases from J, leaving 8 bases between. There are 12 residues in the CDR3. CDR1 and CDR2 (germline): SGHTA, FQGNSA. The CDR3 sequence is CASSPVLYGYTF. The CDR3 coding sequence is TGTGCCAGCAGCCCCGTTCTCTATGGCTACACCTTC.

This clone has more than one count but fewer than ten. The chain recombines TRBV6-5 with TRBJ1-6; possible D gene TRBD1, 6 bases. V gave up 6 bases and J gave up 8 bases, with 11 bases separating them. The CDR3 length is 13 residues. CDR1 is MNHEY and CDR2 is SVGAGI in the germline V gene. The CDR3: CASSGQLDSPLHF. CDR3 bases: TGTGCCAGCAGCGGACAGCTCGATTCACCCCTCCACTTT.

The V call is TRBV3-1 (or the pseudogene TRBV3-2), the J call TRBJ1-4; D is unresolved. This CDR3 has 16 residues. Germline V CDR1 and CDR2: LGHDT, YNNKEL (reference sequence). V was trimmed by 0 bases and J by 0 bases, leaving 8 bases between them. In DNA form, the CDR3 reads TGTGCCAGCAGCCAAGAGCCTACAGCAACTAATGAAAAACTGTTTTTT. Protein sequence: CASSQEPTATNEKLFF.

The chain links TRBV4-3 to TRBJ1-4; perhaps TRBD1 as D (6 bases). This CDR3 spans 15 amino acids. Trimming took 0 bases from V and 8 from J, leaving 13 bases between them. Germline assignment: CDR1 LGHNA and CDR2 YSLEER. The CDR3 DNA reads as TGCGCCAGCAGCCAAGAGGGACAAGCAGGCGAAAAACTGTTTTTT. Translated: CASSQEGQAGEKLFF.

The chain combines TRBV11-2 with TRBJ1-2; 9 bases align to TRBD1. Germline V CDR1 and CDR2: SGHAT, FQNNGV. V shed 4 bases, J shed 9 bases, and the junction held 6 bases outside the gene matches. CDR3 length: 13 amino acids. CDR3 nucleotides: TGTGCCAGCAGCTACAGGGGGCGGGGCAGCTACACCTTC. Its protein is CASSYRGRGSYTF.